This T cell receptor (beta chain) was observed in a study of blood T cell repertoires in COVID-19. The wider study: COVID-19 samples, acute and convalescent, were from the United States, Italy and Spain. PBMCs, B-cell-depleted T cells, or T cells provided the cDNA or gDNA that made up the material.

This clone was detected only once. Authors' methods: Amplifying reference gene primers gave estimates of nucleated cell counts. Some clones are missing from TCRdb's copy, which holds only in-frame ones; the method was immunoSEQ multiplex PCR. The V and J calls and clone size come from that table; D and trimming were worked out from the DNA. The sample lists around 84,000 clones; approximately 80% were seen once. V gave up 4 bases and J gave up 9 bases; unmatched junction bases: 13. The CDR3 length is 16 residues. Germline CDR1 and CDR2: MDHEN and SYDVKM. The sequencing sample was made of peripheral blood. This receptor was obtained from a middle-aged woman with active or convalescent COVID-19. The chain is built from TRBV28 and TRBJ2-1; TRBD2 matches at 9 bases. The CDR3 is CASSSWRGGYLGEQFF. The CDR3 nucleotides are TGTGCCAGCAGTTCGTGGCGGGGGGGCTATCTTGGTGAGCAGTTCTTC.